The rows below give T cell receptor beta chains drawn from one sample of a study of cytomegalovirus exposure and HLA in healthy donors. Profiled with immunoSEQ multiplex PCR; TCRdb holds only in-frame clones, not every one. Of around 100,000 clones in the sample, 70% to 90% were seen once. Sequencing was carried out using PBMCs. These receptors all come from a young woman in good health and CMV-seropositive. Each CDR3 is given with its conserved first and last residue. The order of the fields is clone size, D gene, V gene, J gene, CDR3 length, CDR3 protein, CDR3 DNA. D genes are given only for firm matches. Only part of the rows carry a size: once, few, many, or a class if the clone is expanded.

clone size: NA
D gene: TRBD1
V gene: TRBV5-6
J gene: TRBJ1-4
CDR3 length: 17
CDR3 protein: CASSSTGQGATNEKLFF
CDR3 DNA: TGTGCCAGCAGCTCGACGGGGCAGGGGGCAACTAATGAAAAACTGTTTTTT

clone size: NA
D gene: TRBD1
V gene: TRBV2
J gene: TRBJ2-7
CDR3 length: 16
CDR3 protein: CASSEAYGQGAYEQYF
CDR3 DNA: TGTGCCAGCAGTGAGGCTTATGGACAGGGGGCCTACGAGCAGTACTTC

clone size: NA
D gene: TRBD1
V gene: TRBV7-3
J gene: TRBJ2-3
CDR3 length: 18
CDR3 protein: CASSLICPTGLGPDTQYF
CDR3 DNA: TGTGCCAGCAGCTTAATTTGCCCGACAGGGCTAGGGCCAGATACGCAGTATTTT

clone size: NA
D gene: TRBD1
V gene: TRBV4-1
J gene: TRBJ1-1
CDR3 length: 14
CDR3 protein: CASSSPTGGTEAFF
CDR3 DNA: TGCGCCAGCAGCTCACCCACAGGGGGCACTGAAGCTTTCTTT

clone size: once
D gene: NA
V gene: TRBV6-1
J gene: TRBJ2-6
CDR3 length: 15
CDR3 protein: CASRTQGSGANVLTF
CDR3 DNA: TGTGCCAGCAGGACTCAGGGTTCTGGGGCCAACGTCCTGACTTTC

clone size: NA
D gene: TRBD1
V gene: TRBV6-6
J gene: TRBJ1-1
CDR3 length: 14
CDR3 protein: CASRRQGRETEAFF
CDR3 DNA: TGTGCCAGCAGGAGACAGGGGCGAGAAACTGAAGCTTTCTTT

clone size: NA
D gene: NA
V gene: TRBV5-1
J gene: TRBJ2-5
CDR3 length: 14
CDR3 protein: CASRTDDGGETQYF
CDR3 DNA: TGCGCCAGCAGGACTGATGACGGCGGGGAGACCCAGTACTTC

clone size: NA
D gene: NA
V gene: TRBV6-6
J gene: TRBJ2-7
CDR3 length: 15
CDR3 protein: CASSYSPYPPYEQYF
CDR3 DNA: TGTGCCAGCAGTTACTCACCATATCCACCCTACGAGCAGTACTTC

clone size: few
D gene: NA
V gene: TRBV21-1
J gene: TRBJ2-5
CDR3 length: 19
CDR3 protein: CASSKKGAKVLGDQETQYF
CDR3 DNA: TGTGCCAGCAGCAAAAAAGGGGCGAAGGTTTTAGGGGACCAAGAGACCCAGTACTTC

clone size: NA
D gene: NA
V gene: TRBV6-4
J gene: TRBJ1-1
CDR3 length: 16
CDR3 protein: CASSDSRTVLSAEAFF
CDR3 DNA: TGTGCCAGCAGTGACTCGAGGACGGTCCTTAGCGCTGAAGCTTTCTTT

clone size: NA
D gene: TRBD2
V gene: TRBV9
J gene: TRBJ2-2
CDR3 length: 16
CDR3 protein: CASSVESGSDTGELFF
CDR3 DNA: TGTGCCAGCAGCGTAGAAAGCGGGAGTGACACCGGGGAGCTGTTTTTT

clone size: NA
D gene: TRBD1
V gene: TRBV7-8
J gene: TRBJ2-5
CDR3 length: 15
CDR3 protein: CASSIATGVQETQYF
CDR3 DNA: TGTGCCAGCAGCATCGCGACAGGGGTCCAAGAGACCCAGTACTTC

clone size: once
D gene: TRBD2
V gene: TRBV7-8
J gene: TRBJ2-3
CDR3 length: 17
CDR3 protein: CASSLEFIGGITDTQYF
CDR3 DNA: TGTGCCAGCAGCTTAGAATTTATCGGGGGGATCACAGATACGCAGTATTTT

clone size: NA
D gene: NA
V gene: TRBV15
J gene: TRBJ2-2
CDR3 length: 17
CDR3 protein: CATSRDVGAANTGELFF
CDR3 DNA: TGTGCCACCAGCAGAGATGTGGGGGCCGCGAACACCGGGGAGCTGTTTTTT

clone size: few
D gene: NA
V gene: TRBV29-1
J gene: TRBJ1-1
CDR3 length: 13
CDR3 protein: CSARREMNTEAFF
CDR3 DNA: TGCAGCGCCCGCCGGGAGATGAACACTGAAGCTTTCTTT

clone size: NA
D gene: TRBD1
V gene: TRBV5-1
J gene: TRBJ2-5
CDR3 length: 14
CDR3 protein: CASRPGQGKETQYF
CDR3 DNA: TGCGCCAGCAGACCGGGACAGGGAAAAGAGACCCAGTACTTC

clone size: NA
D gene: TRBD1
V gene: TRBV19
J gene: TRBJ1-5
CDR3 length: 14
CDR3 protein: CASTNTGTGRPQHF
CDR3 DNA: TGTGCCAGTACAAACACCGGGACAGGGCGGCCCCAGCATTTT

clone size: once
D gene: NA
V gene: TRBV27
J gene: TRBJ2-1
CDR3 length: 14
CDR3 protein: CASRRLGPLDEQFF
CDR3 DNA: TGTGCCAGCCGAAGACTAGGCCCACTCGATGAGCAGTTCTTC

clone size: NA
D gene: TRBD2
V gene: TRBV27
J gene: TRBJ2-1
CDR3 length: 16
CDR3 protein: CASSLSAGLDLGEQFF
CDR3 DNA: TGTGCCAGCAGTTTATCCGCCGGACTAGATCTTGGCGAGCAGTTCTTC

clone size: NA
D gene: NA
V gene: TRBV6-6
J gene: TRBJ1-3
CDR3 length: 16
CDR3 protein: CASLSIRYSLWNTIYF
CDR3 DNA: TGTGCCAGCCTTTCGATCCGCTACAGCCTGTGGAACACCATATATTTT

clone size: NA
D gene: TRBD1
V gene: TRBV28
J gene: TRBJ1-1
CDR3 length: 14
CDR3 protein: CASSKYYRGTEAFF
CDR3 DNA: TGTGCCAGCAGTAAGTACTACAGGGGCACTGAAGCTTTCTTT

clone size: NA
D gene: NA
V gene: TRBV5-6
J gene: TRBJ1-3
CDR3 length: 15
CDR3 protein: CASSAPMSRGNTIYF
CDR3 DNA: TGTGCCAGCAGCGCGCCGATGAGCCGGGGAAACACCATATATTTT

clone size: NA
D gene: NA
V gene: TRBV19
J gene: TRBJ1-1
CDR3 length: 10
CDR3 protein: CASLGGEAFF
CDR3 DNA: TGTGCCAGTTTGGGAGGTGAAGCTTTCTTT

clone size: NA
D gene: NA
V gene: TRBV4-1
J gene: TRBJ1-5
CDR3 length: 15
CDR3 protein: CASSPPGGVNQPQHF
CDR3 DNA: TGCGCCAGCAGCCCCCCGGGGGGTGTTAATCAGCCCCAGCATTTT

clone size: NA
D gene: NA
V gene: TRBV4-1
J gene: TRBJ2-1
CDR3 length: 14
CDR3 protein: CASSQPGLYNEQFF
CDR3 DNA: TGCGCCAGCAGCCAGCCGGGACTTTACAATGAGCAGTTCTTC

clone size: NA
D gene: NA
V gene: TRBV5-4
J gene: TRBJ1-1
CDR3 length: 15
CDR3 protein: CASSLYLAMNTEAFF
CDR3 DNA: TGTGCCAGCAGCTTGTATTTGGCCATGAACACTGAAGCTTTCTTT

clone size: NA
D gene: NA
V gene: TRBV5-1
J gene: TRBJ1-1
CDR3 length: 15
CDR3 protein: CASSLGGLGNTEAFF
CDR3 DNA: TGCGCCAGCAGCTTGGGTGGACTGGGGAACACTGAAGCTTTCTTT

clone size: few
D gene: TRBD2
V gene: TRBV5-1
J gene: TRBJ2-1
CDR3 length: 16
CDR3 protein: CASSLVASGRAREQFF
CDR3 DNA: TGCGCCAGCAGCTTGGTGGCGAGCGGGAGGGCCAGGGAGCAGTTCTTC

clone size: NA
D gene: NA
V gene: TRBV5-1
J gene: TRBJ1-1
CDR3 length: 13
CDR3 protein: CASSLNQNTEAFF
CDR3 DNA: TGCGCCAGCAGCTTGAATCAAAACACTGAAGCTTTCTTT

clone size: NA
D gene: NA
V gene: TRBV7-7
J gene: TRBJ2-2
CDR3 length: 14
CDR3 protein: CASSRGQNTGELFF
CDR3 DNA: TGTGCTAGCAGCCGGGGACAGAACACCGGGGAGCTGTTTTTT

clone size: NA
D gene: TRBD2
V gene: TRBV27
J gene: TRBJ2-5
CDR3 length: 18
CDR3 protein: CASSEERLAGGQMETQYF
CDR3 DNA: TGTGCCAGCAGTGAAGAAAGACTAGCGGGGGGGCAGATGGAGACCCAGTACTTC

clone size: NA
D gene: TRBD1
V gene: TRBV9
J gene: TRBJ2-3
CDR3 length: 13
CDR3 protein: CASSRGQADTQYF
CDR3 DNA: TGTGCCAGCAGTAGGGGACAGGCAGATACGCAGTATTTT

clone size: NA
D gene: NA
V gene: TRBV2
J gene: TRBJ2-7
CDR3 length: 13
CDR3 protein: CASSRERGSEQYF
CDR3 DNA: TGTGCCAGCAGTAGAGAGAGGGGGAGCGAGCAGTACTTC

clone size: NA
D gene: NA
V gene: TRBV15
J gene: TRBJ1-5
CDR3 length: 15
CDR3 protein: CATSRGGVPNQPQHF
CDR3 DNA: TGTGCCACCAGCAGAGGCGGGGTCCCTAATCAGCCCCAGCATTTT

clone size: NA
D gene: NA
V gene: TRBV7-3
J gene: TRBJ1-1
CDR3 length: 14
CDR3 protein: CASSLTGGNTEAFF
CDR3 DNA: TGTGCCAGCAGCTTAACAGGGGGGAACACTGAAGCTTTCTTT

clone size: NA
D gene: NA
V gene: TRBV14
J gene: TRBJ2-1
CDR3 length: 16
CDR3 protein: CASSQERIALPNEQFF
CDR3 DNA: TGTGCCAGCAGCCAAGAACGGATAGCGTTACCCAATGAGCAGTTCTTC

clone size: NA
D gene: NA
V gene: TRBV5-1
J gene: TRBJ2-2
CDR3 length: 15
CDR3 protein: CASSLDRTNTGELFF
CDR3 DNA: TGCGCCAGCAGCTTGGACAGAACGAACACCGGGGAGCTGTTTTTT

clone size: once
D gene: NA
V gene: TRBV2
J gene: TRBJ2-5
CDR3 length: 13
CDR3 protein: CASRRLEGETQYF
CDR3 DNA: TGTGCCAGCAGGCGACTAGAAGGAGAGACCCAGTACTTC

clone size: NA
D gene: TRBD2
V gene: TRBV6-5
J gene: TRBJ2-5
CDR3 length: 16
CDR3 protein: CASSYGGLAGRETQYF
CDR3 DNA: TGTGCCAGCAGTTACGGGGGACTAGCCGGGAGGGAGACCCAGTACTTC

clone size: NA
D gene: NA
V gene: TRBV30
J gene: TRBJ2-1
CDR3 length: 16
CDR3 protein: CAWGVNGVSSYNEQFF
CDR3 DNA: TGTGCCTGGGGTGTTAACGGGGTAAGCTCCTACAATGAGCAGTTCTTC

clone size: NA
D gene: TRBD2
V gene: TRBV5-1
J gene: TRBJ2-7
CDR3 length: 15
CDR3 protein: CASSLVAGATYEQYF
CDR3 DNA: TGCGCCAGCAGCTTGGTGGCGGGAGCCACCTACGAGCAGTACTTC

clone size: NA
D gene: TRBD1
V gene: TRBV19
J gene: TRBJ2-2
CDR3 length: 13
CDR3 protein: CASRGQGPGELFF
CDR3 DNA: TGTGCCAGTAGGGGACAGGGACCCGGGGAGCTGTTTTTT

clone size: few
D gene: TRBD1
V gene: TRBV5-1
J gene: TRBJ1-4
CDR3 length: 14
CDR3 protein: CASSLTGTNEKLFF
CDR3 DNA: TGCGCCAGCAGCCTGACAGGGACTAATGAAAAACTGTTTTTT

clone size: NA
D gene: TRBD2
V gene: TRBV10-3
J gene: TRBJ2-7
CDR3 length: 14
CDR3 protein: CAIWEGKVLYEQYF
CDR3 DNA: TGTGCCATCTGGGAGGGGAAGGTGCTATACGAGCAGTACTTC

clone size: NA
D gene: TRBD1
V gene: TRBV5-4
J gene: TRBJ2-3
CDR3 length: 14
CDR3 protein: CASSSWTGTDTQYF
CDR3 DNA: TGTGCCAGCAGCTCTTGGACAGGGACGGATACGCAGTATTTT

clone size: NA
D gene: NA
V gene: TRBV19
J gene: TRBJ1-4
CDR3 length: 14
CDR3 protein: CASSILTDDEKLFF
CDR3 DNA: TGTGCCAGTAGTATTCTCACAGATGATGAAAAACTGTTTTTT

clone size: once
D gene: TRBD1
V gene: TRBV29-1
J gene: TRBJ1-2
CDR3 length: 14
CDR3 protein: CSARGQGAPYGYTF
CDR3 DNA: TGCAGCGCCCGCGGGCAGGGGGCTCCCTATGGCTACACCTTC

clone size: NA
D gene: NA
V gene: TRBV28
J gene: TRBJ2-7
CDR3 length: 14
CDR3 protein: CASSSTSLSYEQYF
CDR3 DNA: TGTGCCAGCAGTTCTACTAGCCTCTCCTACGAGCAGTACTTC

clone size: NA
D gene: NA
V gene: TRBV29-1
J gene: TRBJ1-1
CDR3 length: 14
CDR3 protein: CSVDRPRQNTEAFF
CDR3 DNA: TGCAGCGTCGACAGGCCAAGGCAGAACACTGAAGCTTTCTTT

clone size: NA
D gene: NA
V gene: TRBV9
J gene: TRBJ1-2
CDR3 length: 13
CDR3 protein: CASSSQGNYGYTF
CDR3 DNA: TGTGCCAGCAGTTCACAGGGTAACTATGGCTACACCTTC